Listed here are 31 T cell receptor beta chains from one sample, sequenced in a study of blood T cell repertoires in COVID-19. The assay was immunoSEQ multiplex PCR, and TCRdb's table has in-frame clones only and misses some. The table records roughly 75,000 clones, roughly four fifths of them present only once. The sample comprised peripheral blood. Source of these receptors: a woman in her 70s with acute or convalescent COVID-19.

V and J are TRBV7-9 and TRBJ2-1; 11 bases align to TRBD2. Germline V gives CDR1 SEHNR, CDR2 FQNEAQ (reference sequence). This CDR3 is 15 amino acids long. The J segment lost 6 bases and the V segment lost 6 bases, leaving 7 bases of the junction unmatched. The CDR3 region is CASSFGLAGGNEQFF. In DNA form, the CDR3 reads TGTGCCAGCAGTTTCGGGCTAGCGGGAGGCAATGAGCAGTTCTTC.

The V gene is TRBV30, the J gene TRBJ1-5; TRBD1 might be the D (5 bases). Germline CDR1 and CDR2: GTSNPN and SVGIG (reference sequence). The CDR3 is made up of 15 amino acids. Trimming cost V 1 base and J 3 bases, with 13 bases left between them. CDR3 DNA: TGTGCCTGGAGTGACAAGGGACTCAACAATCAGCCCCAGCATTTT. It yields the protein CAWSDKGLNNQPQHF. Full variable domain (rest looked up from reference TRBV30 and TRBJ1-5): SQTIHQWPATLVQPVGSPLSLECTVEGTSNPNLYWYRQAAGRGLQLLFYSVGIGQISSEVPQNLSASRPQDRQFILSSKKLLLSDSGFYLCAWSDKGLNNQPQHFGDGTRLSIL.

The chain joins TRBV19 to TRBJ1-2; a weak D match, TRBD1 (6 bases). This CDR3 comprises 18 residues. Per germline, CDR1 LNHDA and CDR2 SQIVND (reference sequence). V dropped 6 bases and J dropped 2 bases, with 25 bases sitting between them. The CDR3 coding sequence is TGTGCCAGTAGGCTAAGGCCCGGACAGCGCGGACACAACTATGGCTACACCTTC. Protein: CASRLRPGQRGHNYGYTF.

CDR3 protein: CASRRLAGTSNEQFF. CDR3 bases: TGTGCCAGCAGGAGACTAGCCGGTACGTCGAATGAGCAGTTCTTC. The chain combines TRBV6-5 with TRBJ2-1; TRBD2 aligns across 7 bases. Germline assignment: CDR1 MNHEY and CDR2 SVGAGI. V was clipped by 6 bases and J by 7 bases; unmatched bases: 12. CDR3 size: 15 residues.

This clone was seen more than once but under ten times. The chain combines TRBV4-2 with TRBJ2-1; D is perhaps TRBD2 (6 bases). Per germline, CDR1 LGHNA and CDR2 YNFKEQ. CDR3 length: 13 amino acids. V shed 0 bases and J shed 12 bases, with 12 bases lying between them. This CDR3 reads CASSQDGGTLQFF. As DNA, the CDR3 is TGTGCCAGCAGCCAAGATGGGGGGACGTTGCAGTTCTTC.

The DNA for the CDR3 is TGTGCCATCAGCCAACCCCCGACCGGGACTACCGAGACCCAGTACTTC. It specifies CAISQPPTGTTETQYF. The chain joins TRBV10-3 to TRBJ2-5, with 7 bases fitting TRBD2. The CDR3 is 16 residues long. Germline lookup yields CDR1 ENHRY and CDR2 SYGVKD. V lost 6 bases to trimming and J lost 5 bases; unmatched junction nucleotides: 15.

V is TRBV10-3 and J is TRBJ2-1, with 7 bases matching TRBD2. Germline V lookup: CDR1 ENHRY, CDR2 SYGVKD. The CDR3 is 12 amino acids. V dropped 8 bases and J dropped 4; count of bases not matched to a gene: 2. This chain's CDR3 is CAIWEGYNEQFF. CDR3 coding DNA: TGTGCCATCTGGGAGGGTTACAATGAGCAGTTCTTC.

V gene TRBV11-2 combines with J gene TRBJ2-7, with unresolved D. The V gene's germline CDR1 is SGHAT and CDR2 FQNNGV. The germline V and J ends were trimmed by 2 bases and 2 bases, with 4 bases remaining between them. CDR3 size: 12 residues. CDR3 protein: CASSLSAYEQYF. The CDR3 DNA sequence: TGTGCCAGCAGCTTATCGGCCTACGAGCAGTACTTC.

The CDR3 DNA reads TGCGCCAGCAGCTTGGATGCTAGCGGTGGTGGAGAGACCCAGTACTTC. This gives the protein CASSLDASGGGETQYF. The rearrangement uses TRBV5-1 and TRBJ2-5, with 7 bases lining up with TRBD2. Per the germline V gene, CDR1 is SGHRS and CDR2 is YFSETQ. V shed 0 bases and J 4 bases; nucleotides not matched to a gene: 9. The CDR3 has 16 amino acids.

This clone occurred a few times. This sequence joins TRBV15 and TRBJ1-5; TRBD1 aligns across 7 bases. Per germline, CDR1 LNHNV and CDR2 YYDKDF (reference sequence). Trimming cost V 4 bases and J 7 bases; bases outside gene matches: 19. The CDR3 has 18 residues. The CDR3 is CATSTTRQGVSRGQPQHF. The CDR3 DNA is TGTGCCACCAGCACTACTAGACAGGGAGTCTCCCGGGGCCAGCCCCAGCATTTT.

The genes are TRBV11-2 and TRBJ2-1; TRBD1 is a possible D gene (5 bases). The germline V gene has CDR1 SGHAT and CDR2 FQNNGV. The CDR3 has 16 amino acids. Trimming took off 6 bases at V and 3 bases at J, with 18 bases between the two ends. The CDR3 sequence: CASSTGAQRGYNEQFF. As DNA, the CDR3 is TGTGCCAGCAGTACCGGAGCCCAAAGGGGCTACAATGAGCAGTTCTTC.

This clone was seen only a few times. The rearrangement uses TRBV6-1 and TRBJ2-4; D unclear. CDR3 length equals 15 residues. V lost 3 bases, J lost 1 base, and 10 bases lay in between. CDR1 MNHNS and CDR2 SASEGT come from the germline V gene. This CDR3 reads CASSEPPGAKNIQYF. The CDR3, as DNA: TGTGCCAGCAGTGAGCCGCCCGGTGCCAAAAACATTCAGTACTTC.

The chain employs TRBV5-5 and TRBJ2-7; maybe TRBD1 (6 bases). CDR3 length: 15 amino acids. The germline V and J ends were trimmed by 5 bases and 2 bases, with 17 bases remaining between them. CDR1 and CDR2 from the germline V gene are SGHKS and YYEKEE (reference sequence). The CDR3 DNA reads TGTGCCAGCAGACAGGGTCCTGAGGATACCTACGAGCAGTACTTC. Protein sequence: CASRQGPEDTYEQYF.

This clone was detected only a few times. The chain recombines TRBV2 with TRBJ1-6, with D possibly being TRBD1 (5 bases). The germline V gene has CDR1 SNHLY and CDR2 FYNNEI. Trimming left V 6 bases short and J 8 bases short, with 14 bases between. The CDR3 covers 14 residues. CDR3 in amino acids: CASRGRGIDSPLHF. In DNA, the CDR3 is TGTGCCAGCAGGGGGCGCGGTATCGATTCACCCCTCCACTTT.

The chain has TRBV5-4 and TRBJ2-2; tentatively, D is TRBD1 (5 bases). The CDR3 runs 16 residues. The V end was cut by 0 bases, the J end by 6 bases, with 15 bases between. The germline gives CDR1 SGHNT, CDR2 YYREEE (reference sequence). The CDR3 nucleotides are TGTGCCAGCAGCTTGGGAACAGGAGACGGATCCGGGGAGCTGTTTTTT. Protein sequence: CASSLGTGDGSGELFF.

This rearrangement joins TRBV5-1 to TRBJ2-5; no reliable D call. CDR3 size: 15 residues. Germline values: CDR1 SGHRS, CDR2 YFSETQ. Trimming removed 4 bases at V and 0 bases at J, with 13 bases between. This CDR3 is CASSTFPGNQETQYF. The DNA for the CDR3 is TGCGCCAGCAGCACTTTCCCAGGAAACCAAGAGACCCAGTACTTC.

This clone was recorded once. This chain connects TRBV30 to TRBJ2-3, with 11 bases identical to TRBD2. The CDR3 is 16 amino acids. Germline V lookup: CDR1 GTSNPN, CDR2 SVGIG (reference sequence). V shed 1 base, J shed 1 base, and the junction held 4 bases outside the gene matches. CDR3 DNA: TGTGCCTGGAGTGGGTTGGGACTAGCGGGCACAGATACGCAGTATTTT. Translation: CAWSGLGLAGTDTQYF.

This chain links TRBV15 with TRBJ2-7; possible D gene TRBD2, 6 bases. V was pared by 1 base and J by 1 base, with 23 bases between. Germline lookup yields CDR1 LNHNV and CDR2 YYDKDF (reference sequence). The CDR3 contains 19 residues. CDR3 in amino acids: CATSRGPSGRLGWSYEQYF. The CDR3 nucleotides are TGTGCCACCAGCAGAGGACCCTCGGGGAGGTTAGGATGGTCCTACGAGCAGTACTTC.

The CDR3 sequence: CASSFQGGLPQHF. For the CDR3, the DNA is TGTGCCAGCAGTTTCCAGGGAGGGCTGCCCCAGCATTTT. The genes are TRBV28 and TRBJ1-5, with D maybe TRBD1 (5 bases). CDR1 and CDR2 (germline): MDHEN, SYDVKM. Between the trimmed V and J ends, which lost 3 bases and 9 bases, there was a span of 12 bases. CDR3 length equals 13 residues.

DNA for the CDR3: TGTGCCAGCAGCTTTGGACTCTTATCCTACGAGCAGTACTTC. This translates into CASSFGLLSYEQYF. The chain recombines TRBV7-2 with TRBJ2-7; D may be TRBD2 (5 bases). Germline CDR1 and CDR2: SGHTA and FQGNSA. V lost 3 bases, J lost 1 base, and 10 bases lay in between. The CDR3 is 14 amino acids.

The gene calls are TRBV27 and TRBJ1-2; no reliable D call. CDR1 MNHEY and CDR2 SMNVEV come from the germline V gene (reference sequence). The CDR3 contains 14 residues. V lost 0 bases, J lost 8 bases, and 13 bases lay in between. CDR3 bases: TGTGCCAGCAGTTTATCGCCCCGGGGAGGGGGCTACACCTTC. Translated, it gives CASSLSPRGGGYTF.

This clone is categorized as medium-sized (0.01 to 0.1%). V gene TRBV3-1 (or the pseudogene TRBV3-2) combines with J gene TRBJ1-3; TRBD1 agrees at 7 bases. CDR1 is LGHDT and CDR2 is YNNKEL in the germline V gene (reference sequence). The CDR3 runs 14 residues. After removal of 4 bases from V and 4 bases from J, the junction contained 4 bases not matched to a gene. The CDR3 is CASSPGGSGNTIYF. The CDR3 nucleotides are TGTGCCAGCAGCCCAGGGGGGTCCGGAAACACCATATATTTT.

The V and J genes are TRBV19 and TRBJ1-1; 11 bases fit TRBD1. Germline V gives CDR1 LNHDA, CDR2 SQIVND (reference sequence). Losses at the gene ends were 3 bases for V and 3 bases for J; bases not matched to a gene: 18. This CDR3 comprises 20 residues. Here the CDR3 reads CASSIGADRGRIGVDTEAFF. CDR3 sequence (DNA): TGTGCCAGTAGTATTGGGGCGGACAGGGGGCGCATTGGGGTCGACACTGAAGCTTTCTTT.

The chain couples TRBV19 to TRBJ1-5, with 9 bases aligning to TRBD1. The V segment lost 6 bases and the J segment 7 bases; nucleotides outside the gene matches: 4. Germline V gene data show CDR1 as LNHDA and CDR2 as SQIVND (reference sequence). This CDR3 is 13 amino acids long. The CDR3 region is CASSWDRVQPQHF. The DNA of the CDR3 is TGTGCCAGTAGCTGGGACAGGGTACAGCCCCAGCATTTT.

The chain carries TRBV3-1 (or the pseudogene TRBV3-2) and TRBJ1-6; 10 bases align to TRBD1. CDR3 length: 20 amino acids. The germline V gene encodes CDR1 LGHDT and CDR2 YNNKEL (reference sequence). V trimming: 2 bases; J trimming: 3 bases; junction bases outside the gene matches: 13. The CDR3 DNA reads TGTGCCAGCAGCCAATTCCGGGACAGGGGTTTTAGGGGCTATAATTCACCCCTCCACTTT. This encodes CASSQFRDRGFRGYNSPLHF.

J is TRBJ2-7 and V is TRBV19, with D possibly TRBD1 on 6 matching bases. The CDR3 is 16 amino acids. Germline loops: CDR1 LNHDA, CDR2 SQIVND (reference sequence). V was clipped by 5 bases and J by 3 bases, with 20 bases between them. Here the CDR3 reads CASSLRTATTGYEQYF. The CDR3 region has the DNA TGTGCCAGTAGTCTAAGGACAGCCACCACCGGCTACGAGCAGTACTTC.

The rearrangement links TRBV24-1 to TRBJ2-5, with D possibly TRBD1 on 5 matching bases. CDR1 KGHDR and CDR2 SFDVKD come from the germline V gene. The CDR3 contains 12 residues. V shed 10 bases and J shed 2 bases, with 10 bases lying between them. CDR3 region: CATSDRQETQYF. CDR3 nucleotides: TGTGCCACTTCTGACAGACAAGAGACCCAGTACTTC.

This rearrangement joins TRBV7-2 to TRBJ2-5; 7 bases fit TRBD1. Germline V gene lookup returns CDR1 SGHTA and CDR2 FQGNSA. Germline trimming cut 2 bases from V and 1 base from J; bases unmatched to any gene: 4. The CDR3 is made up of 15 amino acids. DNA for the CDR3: TGTGCCAGCAGCTTATGGGACAGACTCCAAGAGACCCAGTACTTC. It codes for CASSLWDRLQETQYF.

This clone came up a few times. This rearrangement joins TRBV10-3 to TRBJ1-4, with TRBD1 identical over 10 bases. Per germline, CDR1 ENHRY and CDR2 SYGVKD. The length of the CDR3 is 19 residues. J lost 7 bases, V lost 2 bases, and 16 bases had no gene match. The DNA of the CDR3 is TGTGCCATCAGTGAGCCCGTCGGGACAGGGGCTTTTGGTGGTGAAAAACTGTTTTTT. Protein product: CAISEPVGTGAFGGEKLFF.

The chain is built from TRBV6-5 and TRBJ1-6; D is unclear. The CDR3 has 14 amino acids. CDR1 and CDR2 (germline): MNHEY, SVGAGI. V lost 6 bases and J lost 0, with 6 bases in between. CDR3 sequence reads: CASRLSSYNSPLHF. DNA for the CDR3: TGTGCCAGCAGGCTGAGCTCCTATAATTCACCCCTCCACTTT.

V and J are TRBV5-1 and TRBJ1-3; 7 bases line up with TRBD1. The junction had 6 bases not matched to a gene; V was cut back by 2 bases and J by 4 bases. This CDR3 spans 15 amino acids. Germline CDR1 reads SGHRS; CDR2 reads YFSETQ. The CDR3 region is CASSLGTAEGNTIYF. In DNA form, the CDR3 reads TGCGCCAGCAGCTTAGGGACAGCAGAAGGAAACACCATATATTTT.